The 26 T cell receptor beta chains below come from one sample, sequenced in a study of shared clonotypes between healthy human individuals. TCRdb keeps only in-frame clones here, not all; method: immunoSEQ multiplex PCR. The sample has 550,000 to 750,000 clones; about 90% are singletons. The naive CD8 subset, CD45RO-negative cells positively selected for CCR7, excluded terminally differentiated effector memory CD45RA+ cells. Input material: naive CD8+ T cells sorted from blood. Every receptor here comes from a man aged 30-40 years in good health.

This chain connects TRBV4-1 to TRBJ1-4, with D tentatively TRBD1 (5 bases). CDR3 length equals 15 residues. Per germline, CDR1 MGHRA and CDR2 YSYEKL. Trimming took off 4 bases at V and 0 bases at J, with 9 bases between the two ends. CDR3 nucleotides: TGCGCCAGCAGCCCCGGGACCACAACTAATGAAAAACTGTTTTTT. It encodes CASSPGTTTNEKLFF.

V gene TRBV28 combines with J gene TRBJ2-7; D is unresolved. Germline CDR1 is MDHEN and CDR2 is SYDVKM. The V gene lost 4 bases and the J gene lost 2 bases, with 12 bases spanning the gap. The CDR3 has 14 amino acids. The CDR3 loop is CASSSRLHTYEQYF. DNA for the CDR3: TGTGCCAGCAGTTCTCGTCTACATACCTACGAGCAGTACTTC.

With regard to this clone: Mismatch with germline at one junction end may stem from a read error. This chain connects TRBV4-3 to TRBJ2-1; 13 nucleotides align to TRBD2. CDR1 and CDR2 (germline): LGHNA, YSLEER. CDR3 length: 15 amino acids. Here the CDR3 reads CASSQGTSGIGEQFF. In DNA form, the CDR3 reads TGCGCCAGCAGTCAAGGGACTAGCGGGATAGGTGAGCAGTTCTTC.

This sequence joins TRBV28 and TRBJ2-1; D gene uncertain. With 7 bases removed from V and 9 bases from J, the gap between germline ends came to 13 bases. From germline, CDR1 is MDHEN and CDR2 SYDVKM. The CDR3 length is 12 residues. Here the CDR3 reads CASNPLWGEQFF. The DNA for the CDR3 is TGTGCCAGCAATCCTCTCTGGGGTGAGCAGTTCTTC.

This clone was detected a few times. The chain's CDR3 is CASSSGQQLYEQYF. The CDR3 DNA reads TGTGCCAGCAGTTCGGGACAGCAACTCTACGAGCAGTACTTC. The V gene is TRBV27, the J gene TRBJ2-7, with 7 bases matching TRBD1. Trimming took 4 bases from V and 3 from J; bases not matched to a gene: 6. Germline CDR1 reads MNHEY; CDR2 reads SMNVEV (reference sequence). This CDR3 spans 14 amino acids.

V and J are TRBV9 and TRBJ2-3, with D uncertain. CDR1 and CDR2 (germline): SGDLS, YYNGEE. This CDR3 has 13 residues. The V and J ends lost 4 bases and 7 bases respectively, with 13 bases between them. In DNA, the CDR3 is TGTGCCAGCAGCTCTAGGACGGGTTATACGCAGTATTTT. Translation: CASSSRTGYTQYF.

A few counts support this clone. The chain is built from TRBV6-4 and TRBJ2-2; weak D call: TRBD2 (5 bases). Germline CDR1 reads MRHNA; CDR2 reads SNTAGT. This CDR3 region has 13 residues. The ends were cut back, 5 bases at V and 1 base at J, with 5 bases in the middle. As DNA, the CDR3 is TGTGCCAGCAGTAGCGGGAACACCGGGGAGCTGTTTTTT. Encoded protein: CASSSGNTGELFF.

This chain links TRBV5-1 with TRBJ2-1, with no clear D. Trimming pared 8 bases from V and 8 bases from J, leaving 14 bases between. This CDR3 contains 12 residues. Germline V lookup: CDR1 SGHRS, CDR2 YFSETQ. The CDR3 reads CASKQSRYEQFF. CDR3 coding DNA: TGCGCCAGTAAACAGAGTAGGTATGAGCAGTTCTTC.

The rearrangement joins TRBV27 to TRBJ2-5, with 12 bases matching TRBD2. Germline CDR1 and CDR2: MNHEY and SMNVEV (reference sequence). V gave up 3 bases and J gave up 0 bases; unmatched junction bases: 5. The CDR3 length is 17 residues. The CDR3 DNA reads as TGTGCCAGCAGTTTCCTAGCGGGAGGGAAGTACCAAGAGACCCAGTACTTC. Residues: CASSFLAGGKYQETQYF.

The chain uses TRBV2 and TRBJ1-5; 10 bases agree with TRBD1. The J segment lost 1 base and the V segment lost 5 bases, leaving 8 bases of the junction unmatched. CDR1 SNHLY and CDR2 FYNNEI come from the germline V gene. This CDR3 is built from 17 residues. CDR3 coding DNA: TGTGCCAGCAGTCCTCGGACAGGGGGGATGAGCAATCAGCCCCAGCATTTT. Amino acids: CASSPRTGGMSNQPQHF.

This clone showed up just once. The J gene is TRBJ2-7, the V gene TRBV9, with 8 bases fitting TRBD2. With 3 bases clipped from V and 6 bases from J, the junction kept 11 bases outside the gene matches. This CDR3 has 15 amino acids. From germline, CDR1 is SGDLS and CDR2 YYNGEE. The CDR3 nucleotides are TGTGCCAGCAGCGCCGGTAGCGGGAACCTAGTCGAGCAGTACTTC. Its translation: CASSAGSGNLVEQYF.

The chain uses TRBV27 and TRBJ1-4; D gene unclear. CDR1 is MNHEY, CDR2 SMNVEV, per germline (reference sequence). Trimming left V 8 bases short and J 4 bases short, with 23 bases between. This CDR3 is 17 amino acids long. The CDR3 sequence is CASGVVPGDLGNEKLFF. CDR3 nucleotide sequence: TGTGCCAGCGGGGTAGTTCCCGGGGATCTGGGTAATGAAAAACTGTTTTTT.

The chain's CDR3 is CASSQERHYEQYF. The CDR3 nucleotides are TGTGCCAGCAGCCAGGAGCGGCACTACGAGCAGTACTTC. The chain is built from TRBV4-2 and TRBJ2-7; possibly TRBD2 for D (5 bases). Germline V gene data show CDR1 as LGHNA and CDR2 as YNFKEQ. The CDR3 spans 13 residues. The V and J ends lost 3 bases and 3 bases respectively, with 9 bases between them.

V gene TRBV28 combines with J gene TRBJ1-5, with D perhaps TRBD1 (5 bases). CDR1 is MDHEN and CDR2 is SYDVKM in the germline V gene. Trimming pared 4 bases from V and 0 bases from J, leaving 13 bases between. CDR3 length: 16 residues. The CDR3 DNA follows: TGTGCCAGCAGTTCCGGGACCGATTATAGCAATCAGCCCCAGCATTTT. Its translation is CASSSGTDYSNQPQHF.

V gene TRBV19 combines with J gene TRBJ2-3; D is possibly TRBD2 (6 bases). CDR1 LNHDA and CDR2 SQIVND come from the germline V gene (reference sequence). The CDR3 length is 15 residues. V lost 3 bases, J lost 1 base, and 11 bases lay in between. DNA of the CDR3: TGTGCCAGTAGTATTTCGGCTAGCGGCACAGATACGCAGTATTTT. Translation gives CASSISASGTDTQYF.

About this clone itself: The sample has other DNA sequences that encode this CDR3 too. The genes are TRBV11-2 and TRBJ1-1; D ambiguous. CDR1 is SGHAT, CDR2 FQNNGV, per germline. V dropped 1 base and J dropped 5 bases, with 8 bases sitting between them. This CDR3 contains 13 residues. CDR3 bases: TGTGCCAGCAGCTTAGGAAGGGTTACTGAAGCTTTCTTT. Translated, it gives CASSLGRVTEAFF.

In DNA, the CDR3 is TGTGCCGCCGGAGAGGTGGCCATCGGCGAGCAGTACTTC. This encodes CAAGEVAIGEQYF. This chain uses TRBV6-5 with TRBJ2-7; unclear D gene. The CDR3 spans 13 residues. Germline CDR1 and CDR2: MNHEY and SVGAGI. V lost 11 bases, J lost 6 bases, and 20 bases lay in between.

This clone was recorded only once. V is TRBV30 and J is TRBJ1-1, with TRBD1 matching 7 bases. The CDR3 runs 14 residues. V gave up 0 bases and J gave up 3 bases; unmatched junction bases: 4. Germline V gives CDR1 GTSNPN, CDR2 SVGIG (reference sequence). For the CDR3, the DNA is TGTGCCTGGAGTGTCGGGAGGGGGCACACTGAAGCTTTCTTT. As protein: CAWSVGRGHTEAFF.

The rearrangement joins TRBV19 to TRBJ2-5, with D tentatively TRBD1 (5 bases). With 3 bases removed from V and 4 bases from J, the gap between germline ends came to 18 bases. Germline V gives CDR1 LNHDA, CDR2 SQIVND (reference sequence). The CDR3 covers 16 residues. Here the CDR3 reads CASSILGRAAGETQYF. For the CDR3, the DNA is TGTGCCAGTAGTATCTTGGGCAGGGCGGCTGGAGAGACCCAGTACTTC.

The chain joins TRBV19 to TRBJ2-7, with 8 bases fitting TRBD1. With 3 bases clipped from V and 5 bases from J, the junction kept 9 bases outside the gene matches. The length of the CDR3 is 15 residues. Per germline, CDR1 LNHDA and CDR2 SQIVND (reference sequence). CDR3 DNA sequence: TGTGCCAGTAGTATCGGAATGACAGGGGTCGACGAGCAGTACTTC. It encodes CASSIGMTGVDEQYF. The full variable domain, with the rest looked up from reference TRBV19 and TRBJ2-7, is DGGITQSPKYLFRKEGQNVTLSCEQNLNHDAMYWYRQDPGQGLRLIYYSQIVNDFQKGDIAEGYSVSREKKESFPLTVTSAQKNPTAFYLCASSIGMTGVDEQYFGPGTRLTVT.

The gene calls are TRBV13 and TRBJ1-1, with D possibly matching TRBD1 (5 bases). V was cut by 1 base and J by 8 bases, with 8 bases left in between. Germline V gives CDR1 PRHDT, CDR2 FYEKMQ (reference sequence). CDR3 length: 12 amino acids. CDR3 in DNA: TGTGCCAGCAGCTTAGCGACAGCCGAAGCTTTCTTT. Its protein is CASSLATAEAFF.

V and J are TRBV9 and TRBJ2-1, with 9 bases matching TRBD1. Trimming at V came to 3 bases and at J to 7 bases, leaving 2 bases not matched to a gene. From germline, CDR1 is SGDLS and CDR2 YYNGEE. The CDR3 is made up of 13 amino acids. In DNA, the CDR3 is TGTGCCAGCAGCGCCGACAGGGGGAATGAGCAGTTCTTC. It codes for CASSADRGNEQFF.

The chain is built from TRBV10-3 and TRBJ2-1, with 9 bases aligning to TRBD2. This CDR3 spans 16 amino acids. The trim removed 10 bases at V and 7 bases at J, leaving 17 bases unmatched. Germline loops: CDR1 ENHRY, CDR2 SYGVKD. CDR3 sequence reads: CATQGTDSGSLNEQFF. CDR3 in DNA: TGTGCCACCCAGGGGACAGATAGCGGGAGTCTAAATGAGCAGTTCTTC.

The gene calls are TRBV23-1 and TRBJ2-3, with 12 bases fitting TRBD1. Being an ORF, TRBV23-1 has a function that is uncertain. This CDR3 comprises 15 residues. Germline trimming cut 5 bases from V and 7 bases from J; bases unmatched to any gene: 7. The CDR3 sequence is CASSNRDRGLNTQYF. In DNA form, the CDR3 reads TGCGCCAGCAGTAACCGGGACAGGGGGCTCAATACGCAGTATTTT.

This chain uses TRBV5-1 with TRBJ1-4; 7 bases align to TRBD1. J gave up 1 base and V 3 bases, and 12 bases lay outside the gene matches. The CDR3 length is 18 residues. Germline-derived CDR1 and CDR2 are SGHRS and YFSETQ. CDR3 amino acids: CASSSGPPQGETNEKLFF. The CDR3 DNA sequence: TGCGCCAGCAGCTCCGGACCGCCTCAGGGGGAAACTAATGAAAAACTGTTTTTT.

This clone has just one count. This chain uses TRBV5-4 with TRBJ2-4; 11 nucleotides agree with TRBD2. The junction had 1 base not matched to a gene; V was cut back by 1 base and J by 1 base. CDR3 length equals 16 residues. CDR1 and CDR2 from the germline V gene are SGHNT and YYREEE (reference sequence). CDR3 nucleotides: TGTGCCAGCAGCTTGCGGACTAGCGGGGCCAAAAACATTCAGTACTTC. As protein: CASSLRTSGAKNIQYF.